This T cell receptor beta chain was recorded in a study of identical twins. Whole-study results and caveats: Partial confounding of zero-insertion analyses by invariant MAIT and iNKT cells was possible.

TCRdb called the 5' RACE reads again in MiXCR, with one record for every CDR3 protein. The table lists approximately 250,000 distinct CDR3 sequences, 6.5% of them singletons. Points on this clonotype: Its specificity is unknown.

Germline V gene lookup returns CDR1 MNHEY and CDR2 SMNVEV (reference sequence). Between the trimmed V and J ends, which lost 6 bases and 0 bases, there was a span of 8 bases. The CDR3 is made up of 14 amino acids. The same sample was also used in a study of T cells expressing NK-cell markers. That study adds: The share of CD8+ T cells held by dominant NKG2C+ clonotypes was about 1.0-7.5% in roughly 6 donors. The CD3+CD56-NKG2C+ fraction was also led by these clonotypes in several donors.

The chain uses TRBV27 and TRBJ2-2; possible D gene TRBD2, 5 bases. This sequence was found in a woman under 30 in good health. The source material was CD8+ T cells sorted from blood. The CDR3 DNA reads as TGTGCCAGCAGAAGCGGAGCGAACACCGGGGAGCTGTTTTTT. This translates into CASRSGANTGELFF.